These 29 T cell receptor beta chains share one sample of origin, sequenced in a study of T-cell reconstitution after alpha-beta-depleted transplantation in children. Construction of the TCRbeta library involved unique molecular identifiers. Each CDR3 protein is one row after TCRdb ran MiXCR on the PCR reads. The profile shows some 600,000 distinct CDR3 sequences, around 16% of them singletons. The input for sequencing was PBMCs from the stem cell graft donor, taken from the stem cell graft. These TCRs come from a human donor who donated a stem cell graft to a child with acute myeloid leukemia.

This clonotype was seen at least ten times. The chain employs TRBV12-3 or TRBV12-4 and TRBJ1-5; 9 nucleotides agree with TRBD1. The CDR3 length is 15 residues. Germline trimming cut 7 bases from V and 4 bases from J; bases unmatched to any gene: 8. CDR3 sequence (DNA): TGTGCCAGCACCTGGGACAGGGAGCCTAATCAGCCCCAGCATTTT. Translating it yields CASTWDREPNQPQHF.

This clonotype appeared a few times. The chain joins TRBV5-1 to TRBJ1-6, with D unresolved. The germline V and J ends were trimmed by 4 bases and 0 bases, with 11 bases remaining between them. Per germline, CDR1 SGHRS and CDR2 YFSETQ. The CDR3 is 16 amino acids. The CDR3 here is CASSLTLSSYNSPLHF. CDR3 nucleotide sequence: TGCGCCAGCAGCCTCACATTAAGCTCCTATAATTCACCCCTCCACTTT. The entire variable domain, with the rest obtained from reference TRBV5-1 and TRBJ1-6, is as follows: KAGVTQTPRYLIKTRGQQVTLSCSPISGHRSVSWYQQTPGQGLQFLFEYFSETQRNKGNFPGRFSGRQFSNSRSEMNVSTLELGDSALYLCASSLTLSSYNSPLHFGNGTRLTVT.

In its sample, this clonotype was seen many times. The genes are TRBV20-1 and TRBJ2-5; D is perhaps TRBD1 (5 bases). The CDR3 is 12 amino acids. V was trimmed by 5 bases and J by 5 bases, leaving 12 bases between them. The germline CDR1 and CDR2 sequences are DFQATT and SNEGSKA (reference sequence). CDR3 sequence reads: CSAGRVAETQYF. The CDR3 nucleotides read TGCAGTGCTGGCAGGGTGGCGGAGACCCAGTACTTC.

This clonotype has a count of ten or more. The CDR3 DNA follows: TGTGCCAGCAGCCTCGTGGGGAAAAACATTCAGTACTTC. It specifies CASSLVGKNIQYF. The chain couples TRBV7-2 to TRBJ2-4; no firm D call. Deletions cut 5 bases from V and 4 bases from J, with 9 bases between. Germline assignment: CDR1 SGHTA and CDR2 FQGNSA. The CDR3 has 13 residues.

The chain links TRBV12-3 or TRBV12-4 to TRBJ2-1; D is perhaps TRBD1 (8 bases). V lost 6 bases, J lost 8 bases, and 14 bases lay in between. The CDR3 consists of 13 residues. The CDR3 is CASRTGAGDEQFF. The CDR3 DNA reads TGTGCCAGCAGGACAGGGGCGGGGGATGAGCAGTTCTTC.

V gene TRBV12-3 or TRBV12-4 combines with J gene TRBJ2-3; D is undetermined. The length of the CDR3 is 13 residues. Between the trimmed V and J ends, which lost 6 bases and 4 bases, there was a span of 11 bases. The CDR3 DNA reads as TGTGCCAGCAGGTTATTTTTAGCAGATACGCAGTATTTT. Amino acids: CASRLFLADTQYF.

This clonotype was seen a few times. DNA for the CDR3: TGCAGTGCCCGGGGGACTAGGGGGGGCCAAGAGACCCAGTACTTC. This codes for CSARGTRGGQETQYF. V is TRBV20-1 and J is TRBJ2-5; 8 bases match TRBD2. The V and J ends lost 6 bases and 1 base, in that order; junction bases with no gene match: 10. The CDR3 contains 15 residues. Looked up from germline, CDR1 is DFQATT and CDR2 is SNEGSKA (reference sequence).

This clonotype was seen many times. The gene calls are TRBV4-3 and TRBJ2-1, with TRBD1 matching 10 bases. CDR1 is LGHNA, CDR2 YSLEER, per germline. The CDR3 runs to 17 residues. J lost 1 base, V lost 4 bases, and 7 bases had no gene match. The CDR3: CASSREPGQGSYNEQFF. CDR3 nucleotide sequence: TGCGCCAGCAGCCGGGAACCGGGACAGGGGTCCTACAATGAGCAGTTCTTC.

This sequence joins TRBV7-8 and TRBJ1-6; 7 nucleotides match TRBD1. CDR1 and CDR2 (germline): SGHVS, FQNEAQ. V lost 1 base to trimming and J lost 10 bases; unmatched junction nucleotides: 4. The length of the CDR3 is 14 residues. This CDR3 reads CASSLDRGESPLHF. DNA of the CDR3: TGTGCCAGCAGCTTAGACAGGGGTGAATCACCCCTCCACTTT.

This clonotype was counted between two and nine times. This rearrangement joins TRBV7-9 to TRBJ1-5; D not certain. Germline loops: CDR1 SEHNR, CDR2 FQNEAQ (reference sequence). V gave up 1 base and J gave up 2 bases, with 9 bases separating them. There are 15 residues in the CDR3. The CDR3 sequence is CASSLGGEGNQPQHF. The CDR3 DNA reads TGTGCCAGCAGCTTAGGGGGAGAGGGCAATCAGCCCCAGCATTTT.

Points on this clonotype: A much larger clone differs from this one at a single base, so this may be a read error. The conserved phenylalanine or tryptophan is not found at the CDR3 terminus, so this likely reflects a read error. V gene TRBV13 combines with J gene TRBJ2-5; TRBD1 agrees at 8 bases. Germline loops: CDR1 PRHDT, CDR2 FYEKMQ (reference sequence). The CDR3 contains 15 residues. Unmatched junction bases numbered 5, after V lost 3 bases and J lost 2 bases. Here the CDR3 DNA reads TGTGCCAGCAGCTTCCGGACAGGGCGGCAAGAGACCCAGTACGTC. This encodes CASSFRTGRQETQYV.

The table lists this clonotype with many counts. The chain uses TRBV9 and TRBJ2-7, with 9 bases aligning to TRBD2. The germline CDR1 and CDR2 sequences are SGDLS and YYNGEE. The CDR3 has 16 residues. The junction had 11 bases not matched to a gene; V was cut back by 0 bases and J by 7 bases. The CDR3 DNA reads as TGTGCCAGCAGCGTAGGGCTAGCGGGGACACAGCAGGAGCAGTACTTC. Amino acid sequence: CASSVGLAGTQQEQYF.

This clonotype was seen only a few times. The chain uses TRBV7-8 and TRBJ2-7; 8 bases line up with TRBD1. This CDR3 is 14 amino acids long. The V gene's germline CDR1 is SGHVS and CDR2 FQNEAQ. The ends lost 2 bases at V and 4 bases at J; junction bases unmatched: 4. CDR3: CASSLFDRGYEQYV. CDR3 DNA: TGTGCCAGCAGCTTATTCGACAGGGGTTACGAGCAGTACGTC.

This clonotype was recorded a few times. The chain employs TRBV7-9 and TRBJ1-3, with D possibly being TRBD1 (5 bases). The V gene's germline CDR1 is SEHNR and CDR2 FQNEAQ (reference sequence). CDR3 length: 14 amino acids. V was cut by 5 bases and J by 2 bases, with 10 bases left in between. The CDR3 spells CASSKGEPGNTIYF. The CDR3 nucleotides are TGTGCCAGCAGCAAAGGGGAACCTGGAAACACCATATATTTT.

This clonotype was picked up many times. The CDR3 region is CASCPTGGSGEQYF. DNA of the CDR3: TGTGCCAGCTGCCCAACAGGGGGCTCCGGCGAGCAGTACTTC. This rearrangement joins TRBV27 to TRBJ2-7; TRBD1 agrees at 9 bases. The CDR3 runs to 14 residues. The germline CDR1 and CDR2 sequences are MNHEY and SMNVEV (reference sequence). V lost 8 bases and J lost 6; bases outside the gene matches: 11.

This clonotype has a count of ten or more. The chain has TRBV5-5 and TRBJ1-2; a weak D match, TRBD1 (6 bases). V shed 5 bases and J shed 4 bases, with 12 bases lying between them. Looked up from germline, CDR1 is SGHKS and CDR2 is YYEKEE (reference sequence). This CDR3 is 13 amino acids long. CDR3: CASRQGSSYGYTF. The CDR3 DNA reads as TGTGCCAGCAGACAGGGATCTAGCTATGGCTACACCTTC.

Concerning this clonotype: A much larger clone sits a single nucleotide away, making a read error possible. J is TRBJ2-2 and V is TRBV29-1, with a possible D match to TRBD1 (5 bases). Germline lookup yields CDR1 SQVTM and CDR2 ANQGSEA. V was cut by 3 bases and J by 12 bases, with 14 bases left in between. This CDR3 is 12 amino acids long. CDR3: CSVDMSVGQLFF. The CDR3 bases are TGCAGCGTTGATATGTCTGTGGGGCAGCTGTTTTTT.

The chain recombines TRBV24-1 with TRBJ2-5; tentatively, D is TRBD1 (6 bases). V lost 5 bases and J 3 bases, leaving 12 bases between the germline ends. The CDR3 loop spans 14 amino acids. Germline CDR1 and CDR2: KGHDR and SFDVKD. The CDR3 nucleotides are TGTGCCACCAGTGTTCCGGGACATAAAGAGACCCAGTACTTC. Protein product: CATSVPGHKETQYF.

This clonotype was detected only once. This clone may be a read error of a much larger clone one base away. This sequence joins TRBV7-2 and TRBJ2-7; 12 nucleotides align to TRBD1. The CDR3 has 15 residues. Germline CDR1 is SGHTA and CDR2 is FQGNSA. As DNA, the CDR3 is TGTGCCAGCAGCCTAGGGACAGGGGGCTTTTACGAGAAGTACGTC. Encoded protein: CASSLGTGGFYEKYV.

This clonotype was observed at least ten times. The chain links TRBV29-1 to TRBJ2-3, with D hard to call. There are 14 residues in the CDR3. Germline V CDR1 and CDR2: SQVTM, ANQGSEA. The germline V and J ends were trimmed by 3 bases and 0 bases, with 10 bases remaining between them. CDR3 region: CSVEKYLSTDTQYF. CDR3 in DNA: TGCAGCGTTGAGAAGTATCTAAGCACAGATACGCAGTATTTT.

The chain uses TRBV20-1 and TRBJ1-1, with D perhaps matching TRBD1 (5 bases). This CDR3 is 15 amino acids long. The V gene's germline CDR1 is DFQATT and CDR2 SNEGSKA (reference sequence). Between the trimmed V and J ends, which lost 0 bases and 10 bases, there was a span of 21 bases. The DNA of the CDR3 is TGCAGTGCTAGAGATCAGGGACTAACCTCCCCCGTAGCTTTCTTT. Encoded protein: CSARDQGLTSPVAFF.

In this sample, this clonotype turned up many times. This chain connects TRBV5-1 to TRBJ1-6; D is undetermined. The CDR3 runs 13 residues. Germline-derived CDR1 and CDR2 are SGHRS and YFSETQ. Trimming took off 0 bases at V and 10 bases at J, with 8 bases between the two ends. The CDR3 reads CASSLVQLSPLHF. The CDR3 DNA reads as TGCGCCAGCAGCTTGGTACAGCTATCACCCCTCCACTTT. The variable domain in full, with the rest retrieved from reference TRBV5-1 and TRBJ1-6, is KAGVTQTPRYLIKTRGQQVTLSCSPISGHRSVSWYQQTPGQGLQFLFEYFSETQRNKGNFPGRFSGRQFSNSRSEMNVSTLELGDSALYLCASSLVQLSPLHFGNGTRLTVT.

This clonotype was recorded at least ten times. V is TRBV7-2 and J is TRBJ2-7, with 7 positions matching TRBD1. Trimming took 3 bases from V and 3 from J; bases not matched to a gene: 5. CDR3 length: 14 residues. Germline assignment: CDR1 SGHTA and CDR2 FQGNSA. The CDR3 reads CASSLIGTDYEQYF. In nucleotides, the CDR3 is TGTGCCAGCAGCTTGATAGGGACAGACTACGAGCAGTACTTC. Full variable domain (remainder filled in from reference TRBV7-2 and TRBJ2-7): GAGVSQSPSNKVTEKGKDVELRCDPISGHTALYWYRQSLGQGLEFLIYFQGNSAPDKSGLPSDRFSAERTGGSVSTLTIQRTQQEDSAVYLCASSLIGTDYEQYFGPGTRLTVT.

This clonotype has only a few counts. The chain has TRBV6-1 and TRBJ2-4; D perhaps matches TRBD1 (6 bases). In germline, CDR1 is MNHNS, CDR2 SASEGT. The CDR3 length is 14 residues. Trimming shortened V by 4 bases and J by 3 bases, and 10 bases separated the two germline ends. CDR3: CASSAQGFKNIQYF. CDR3 coding DNA: TGTGCCAGCAGTGCACAGGGCTTCAAAAACATTCAGTACTTC.

The V and J genes are TRBV12-3 or TRBV12-4 and TRBJ1-6, with D unclear. With 5 bases removed from V and 2 bases from J, the gap between germline ends came to 10 bases. The CDR3 length is 15 residues. The CDR3 DNA follows: TGTGCCAGCAGTACCGGAAGGGCCTATAATTCACCCCTCCACTTT. The encoded protein is CASSTGRAYNSPLHF.

The table lists this clonotype with a few counts. This chain uses TRBV6-1 with TRBJ1-4, with TRBD1 identical over 9 bases. The CDR3 covers 15 residues. Germline CDR1 is MNHNS and CDR2 is SASEGT. V was pared by 7 bases and J by 7 bases, with 10 bases of the junction left unmatched. The CDR3 sequence is CASNSHRGRGEKLFF. The CDR3 DNA sequence: TGTGCCAGCAACTCCCACAGGGGGCGAGGTGAAAAACTGTTTTTT.

The chain is built from TRBV6-1 and TRBJ1-5; D gene uncertain. The length of the CDR3 is 11 residues. V was cut by 3 bases and J by 5 bases, with 2 bases left in between. Germline CDR1 and CDR2: MNHNS and SASEGT. CDR3: CASSDDQPQHF. In DNA, the CDR3 is TGTGCCAGCAGTGATGATCAGCCCCAGCATTTT.

This clonotype was picked up many times. This chain links TRBV6-5 with TRBJ1-1; D gene ambiguous. V was pared by 2 bases and J by 1 base, with 8 bases between. Germline V gene lookup returns CDR1 MNHEY and CDR2 SVGAGI. This CDR3 has 14 amino acids. The CDR3 reads CASSYGRSNTEAFF. The CDR3 region has the DNA TGTGCCAGCAGTTACGGACGGTCGAACACTGAAGCTTTCTTT.

This clonotype was recorded a few times. The chain joins TRBV7-2 to TRBJ2-3, with 7 bases that match TRBD2. This CDR3 region has 17 residues. Germline trimming cut 2 bases from V and 2 bases from J; bases unmatched to any gene: 10. From germline, CDR1 is SGHTA and CDR2 FQGNSA. The CDR3 region has the DNA TGTGCCAGCAGCTTAACTATAACTAGCGTCCCCACAGATACGCAGTATTTT. Amino acids: CASSLTITSVPTDTQYF.